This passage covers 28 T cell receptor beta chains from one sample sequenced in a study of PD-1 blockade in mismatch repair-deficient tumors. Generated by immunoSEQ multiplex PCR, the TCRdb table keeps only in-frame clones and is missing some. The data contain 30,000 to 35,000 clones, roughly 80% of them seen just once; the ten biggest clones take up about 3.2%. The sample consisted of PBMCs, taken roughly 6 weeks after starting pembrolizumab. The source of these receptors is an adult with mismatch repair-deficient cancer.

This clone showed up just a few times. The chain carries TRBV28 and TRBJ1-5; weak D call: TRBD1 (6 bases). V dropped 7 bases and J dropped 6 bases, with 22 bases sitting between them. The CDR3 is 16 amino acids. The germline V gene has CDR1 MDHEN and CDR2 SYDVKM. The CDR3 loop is CASTNLGGEATQPQHF. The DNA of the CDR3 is TGTGCCAGCACCAACTTAGGGGGGGAGGCTACTCAGCCCCAGCATTTT.

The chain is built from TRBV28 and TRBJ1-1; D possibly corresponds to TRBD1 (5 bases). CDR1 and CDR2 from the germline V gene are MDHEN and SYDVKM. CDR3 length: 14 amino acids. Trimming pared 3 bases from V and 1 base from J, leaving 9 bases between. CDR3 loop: CASSFGGANTEAFF. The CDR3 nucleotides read TGTGCCAGCAGTTTCGGAGGGGCGAACACTGAAGCTTTCTTT.

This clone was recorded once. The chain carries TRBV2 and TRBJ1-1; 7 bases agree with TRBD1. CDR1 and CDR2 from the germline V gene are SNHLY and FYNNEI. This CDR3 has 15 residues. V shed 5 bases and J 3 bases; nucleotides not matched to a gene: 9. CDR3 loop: CASSSYRGLYTEAFF. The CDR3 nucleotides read TGTGCCAGCAGTTCATACAGGGGTCTTTACACTGAAGCTTTCTTT.

The CDR3 sequence: CASSLPTWTGVGYTF. CDR3 bases: TGTGCCAGCAGTTTACCGACATGGACGGGGGTGGGCTACACCTTC. This chain links TRBV28 with TRBJ1-2; tentatively, D is TRBD1 (5 bases). Germline V gene sequence: CDR1 MDHEN, CDR2 SYDVKM. With 2 bases removed from V and 8 bases from J, the gap between germline ends came to 18 bases. The CDR3 spans 15 residues.

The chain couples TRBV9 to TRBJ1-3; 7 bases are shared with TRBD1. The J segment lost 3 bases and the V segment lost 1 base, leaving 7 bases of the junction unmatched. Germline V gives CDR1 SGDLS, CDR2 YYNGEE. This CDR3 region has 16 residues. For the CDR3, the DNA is TGTGCCAGCAGCGTATTAGGGGGCTTTCGTGGAAACACCATATATTTT. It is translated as CASSVLGGFRGNTIYF.

The CDR3 here is CASSTALNTEAFF. Here the CDR3 DNA reads TGCGCCAGCAGCACAGCCCTTAACACTGAAGCTTTCTTT. J is TRBJ1-1 and V is TRBV5-1; the D is unclear. Trimming removed 4 bases at V and 2 bases at J, with 9 bases between. Germline V gene data show CDR1 as SGHRS and CDR2 as YFSETQ. The CDR3 contains 13 residues.

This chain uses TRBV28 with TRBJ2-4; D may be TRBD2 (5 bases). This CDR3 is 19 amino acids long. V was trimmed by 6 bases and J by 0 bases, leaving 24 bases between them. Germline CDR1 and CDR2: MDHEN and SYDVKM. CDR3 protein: CASSTRTYTDSRAKNIQYF. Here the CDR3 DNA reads TGTGCCAGCAGCACGAGGACTTATACCGATTCTAGAGCCAAAAACATTCAGTACTTC.

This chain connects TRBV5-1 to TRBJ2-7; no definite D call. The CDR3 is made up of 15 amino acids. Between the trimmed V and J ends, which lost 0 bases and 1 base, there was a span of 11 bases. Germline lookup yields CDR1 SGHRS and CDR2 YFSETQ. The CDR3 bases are TGCGCCAGCAGCTTGGGGGCCAGTGGGTCCTACGAGCAGTACTTC. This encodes CASSLGASGSYEQYF.

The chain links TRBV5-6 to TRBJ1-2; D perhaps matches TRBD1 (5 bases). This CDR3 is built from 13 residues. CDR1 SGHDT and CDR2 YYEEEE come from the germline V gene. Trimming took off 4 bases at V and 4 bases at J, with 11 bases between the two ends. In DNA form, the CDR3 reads TGTGCCAGCAGCGACAGCATGTCCTATGGCTACACCTTC. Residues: CASSDSMSYGYTF.

The CDR3 spells CASSLTPGTGPFYNEQFF. CDR3 in DNA: TGTGCCAGCAGCTTAACCCCCGGGACAGGGCCCTTCTACAATGAGCAGTTCTTC. J is TRBJ2-1 and V is TRBV7-3, with 9 bases fitting TRBD1. Germline V gives CDR1 SGHTA, CDR2 FQGTGA. CDR3 length equals 18 residues. V shed 0 bases, J shed 3 bases, and the junction held 9 bases outside the gene matches.

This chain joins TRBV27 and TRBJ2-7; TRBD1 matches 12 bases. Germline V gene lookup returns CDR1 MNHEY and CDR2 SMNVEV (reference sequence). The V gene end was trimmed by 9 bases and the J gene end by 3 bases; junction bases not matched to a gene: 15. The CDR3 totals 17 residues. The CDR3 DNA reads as TGTGCCAGTACCGGGACAGGGGGCTCTTTAGGAATCTACGAGCAGTACTTC. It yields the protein CASTGTGGSLGIYEQYF.

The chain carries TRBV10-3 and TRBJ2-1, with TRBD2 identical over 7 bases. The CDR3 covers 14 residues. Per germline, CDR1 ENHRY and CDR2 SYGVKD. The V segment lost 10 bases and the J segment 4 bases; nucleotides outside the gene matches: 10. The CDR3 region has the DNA TGTGCCACCACCGGCGGGAGCGAATACAATGAGCAGTTCTTC. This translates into CATTGGSEYNEQFF.

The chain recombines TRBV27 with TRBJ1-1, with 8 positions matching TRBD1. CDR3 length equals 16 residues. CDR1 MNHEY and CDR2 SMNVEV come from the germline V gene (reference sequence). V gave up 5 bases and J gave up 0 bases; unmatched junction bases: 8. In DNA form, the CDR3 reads TGTGCCAGCAGTCCGTACACGGACAGGGTGAACACTGAAGCTTTCTTT. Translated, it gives CASSPYTDRVNTEAFF.

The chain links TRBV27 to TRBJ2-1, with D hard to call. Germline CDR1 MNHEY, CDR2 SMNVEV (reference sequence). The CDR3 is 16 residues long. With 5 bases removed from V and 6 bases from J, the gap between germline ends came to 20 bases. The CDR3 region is CASSPPFIGATNEQFF. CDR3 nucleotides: TGTGCCAGCAGTCCGCCGTTCATAGGAGCGACCAATGAGCAGTTCTTC.

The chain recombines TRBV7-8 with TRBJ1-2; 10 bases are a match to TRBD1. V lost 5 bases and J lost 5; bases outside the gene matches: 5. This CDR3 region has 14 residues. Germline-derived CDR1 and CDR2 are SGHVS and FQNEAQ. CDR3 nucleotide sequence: TGTGCCAGCAGCCCGGGACAGGGGAAGTATGGCTACACCTTC. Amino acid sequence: CASSPGQGKYGYTF.

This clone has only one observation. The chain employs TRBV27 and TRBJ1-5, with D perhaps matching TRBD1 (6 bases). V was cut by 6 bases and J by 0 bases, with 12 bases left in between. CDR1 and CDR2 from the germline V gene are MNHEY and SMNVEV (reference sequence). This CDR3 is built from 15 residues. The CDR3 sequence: CASRRTDSSNQPQHF. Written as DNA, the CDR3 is TGTGCCAGCAGGCGGACAGATTCTAGCAATCAGCCCCAGCATTTT.

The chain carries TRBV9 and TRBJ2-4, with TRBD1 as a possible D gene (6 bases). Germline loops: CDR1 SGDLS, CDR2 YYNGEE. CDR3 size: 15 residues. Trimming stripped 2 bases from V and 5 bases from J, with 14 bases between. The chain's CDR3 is CASSVGHRSENIQYF. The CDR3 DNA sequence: TGTGCCAGCAGCGTGGGACACCGAAGTGAAAACATTCAGTACTTC.

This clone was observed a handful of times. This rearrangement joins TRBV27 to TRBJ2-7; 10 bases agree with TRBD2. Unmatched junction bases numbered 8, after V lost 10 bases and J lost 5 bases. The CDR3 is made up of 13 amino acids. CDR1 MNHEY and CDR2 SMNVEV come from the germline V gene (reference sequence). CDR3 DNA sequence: TGTGCCACCTGGGGGCTAGCGGGAGACGAGCAGTACTTC. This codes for CATWGLAGDEQYF.

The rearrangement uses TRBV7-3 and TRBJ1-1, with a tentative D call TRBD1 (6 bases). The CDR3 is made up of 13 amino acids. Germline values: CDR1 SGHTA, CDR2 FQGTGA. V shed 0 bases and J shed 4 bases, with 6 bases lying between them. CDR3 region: CASSLTGGTEAFF. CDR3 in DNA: TGTGCCAGCAGCTTAACAGGGGGCACTGAAGCTTTCTTT.

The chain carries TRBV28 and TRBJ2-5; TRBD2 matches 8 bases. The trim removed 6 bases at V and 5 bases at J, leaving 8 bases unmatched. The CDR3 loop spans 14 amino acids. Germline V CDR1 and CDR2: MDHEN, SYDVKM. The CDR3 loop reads CASRISGSRETQYF. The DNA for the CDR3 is TGTGCCAGCAGAATCAGCGGGAGTAGGGAGACCCAGTACTTC.

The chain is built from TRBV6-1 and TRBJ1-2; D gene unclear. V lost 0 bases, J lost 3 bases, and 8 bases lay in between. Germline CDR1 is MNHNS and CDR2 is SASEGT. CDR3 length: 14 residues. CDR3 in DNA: TGTGCCAGCAGTGAAGCGCACAGAGACTATGGCTACACCTTC. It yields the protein CASSEAHRDYGYTF.

In DNA, the CDR3 is TGTGCCAGCAGTTTTATTGGGCAGGCCTACAATGAGCAGTTCTTC. Translation: CASSFIGQAYNEQFF. The chain couples TRBV28 to TRBJ2-1; the D is unclear. V lost 3 bases to trimming and J lost 2 bases, with 11 bases between them. There are 15 residues in the CDR3. Germline CDR1 MDHEN, CDR2 SYDVKM.

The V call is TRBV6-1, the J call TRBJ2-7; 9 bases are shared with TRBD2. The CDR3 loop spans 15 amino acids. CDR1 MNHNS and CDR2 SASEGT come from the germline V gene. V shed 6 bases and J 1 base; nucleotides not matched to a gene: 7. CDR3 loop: CASRGPGLASYEQYF. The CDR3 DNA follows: TGTGCCAGCAGGGGACCGGGACTAGCATCCTACGAGCAGTACTTC.

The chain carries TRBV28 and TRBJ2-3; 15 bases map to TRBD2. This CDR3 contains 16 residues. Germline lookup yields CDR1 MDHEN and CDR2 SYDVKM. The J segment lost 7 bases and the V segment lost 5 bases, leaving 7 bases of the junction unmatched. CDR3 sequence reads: CASSPPGLAGGNTQYF. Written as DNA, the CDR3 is TGTGCCAGCAGTCCTCCGGGACTAGCGGGAGGAAATACGCAGTATTTT.

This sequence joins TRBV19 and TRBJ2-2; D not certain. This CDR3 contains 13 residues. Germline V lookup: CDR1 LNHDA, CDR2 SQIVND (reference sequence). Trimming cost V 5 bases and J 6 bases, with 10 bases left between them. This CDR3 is CASSSRFSGELFF. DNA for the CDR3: TGTGCCAGTAGTTCCCGGTTCTCCGGGGAGCTGTTTTTT.

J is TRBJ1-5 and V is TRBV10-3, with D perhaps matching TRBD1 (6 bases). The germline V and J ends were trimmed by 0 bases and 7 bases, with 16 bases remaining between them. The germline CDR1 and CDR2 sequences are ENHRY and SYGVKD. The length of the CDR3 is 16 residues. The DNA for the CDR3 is TGTGCCATCAGTGAGTCTTACAGGGAGAGTTACCAGCCCCAGCATTTT. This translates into CAISESYRESYQPQHF.

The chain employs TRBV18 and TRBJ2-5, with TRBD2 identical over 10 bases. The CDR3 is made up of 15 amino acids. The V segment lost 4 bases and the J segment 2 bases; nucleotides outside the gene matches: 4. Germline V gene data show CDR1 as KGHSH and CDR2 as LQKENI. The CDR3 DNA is TGTGCCAGCTCACAGCAGCGGGGGGGACAAGAGACCCAGTACTTC. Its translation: CASSQQRGGQETQYF.

CDR3 nucleotides: TGTGCCAGCAGCTCCCCATCCGGGGGTAGGATGAACACTGAAGCTTTCTTT. As protein: CASSSPSGGRMNTEAFF. The chain couples TRBV7-9 to TRBJ1-1; possible D gene TRBD1, 5 bases. Germline values: CDR1 SEHNR, CDR2 FQNEAQ (reference sequence). Trimming took off 4 bases at V and 0 bases at J, with 18 bases between the two ends. CDR3 length: 17 residues.